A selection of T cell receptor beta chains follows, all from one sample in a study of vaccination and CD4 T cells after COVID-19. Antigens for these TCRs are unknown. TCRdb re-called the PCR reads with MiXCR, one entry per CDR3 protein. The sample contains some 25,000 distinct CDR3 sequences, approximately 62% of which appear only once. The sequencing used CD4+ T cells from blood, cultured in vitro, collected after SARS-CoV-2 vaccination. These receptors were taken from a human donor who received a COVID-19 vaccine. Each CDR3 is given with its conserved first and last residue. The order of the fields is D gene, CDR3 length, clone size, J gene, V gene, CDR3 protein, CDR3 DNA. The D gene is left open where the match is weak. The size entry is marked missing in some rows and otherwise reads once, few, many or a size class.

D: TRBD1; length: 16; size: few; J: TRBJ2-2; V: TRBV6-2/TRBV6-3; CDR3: CASSSAGGSNTGELFF; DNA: TGTGCCAGCAGTTCCGCAGGGGGCTCAAACACCGGGGAGCTGTTTTTT
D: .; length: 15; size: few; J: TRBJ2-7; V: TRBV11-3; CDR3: CASSRAGQASYEQYF; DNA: TGTGCCAGCAGCCGAGCCGGACAAGCCTCCTACGAGCAGTACTTC
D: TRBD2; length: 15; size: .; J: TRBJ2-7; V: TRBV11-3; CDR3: CASSPGGGASYEQYF; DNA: TGTGCCAGCAGCCCGGGGGGGGGCGCGTCCTACGAGCAGTACTTC
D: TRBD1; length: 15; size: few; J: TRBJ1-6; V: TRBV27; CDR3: CASSLGQGPRMALHF; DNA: TGTGCCAGCAGTCTCGGACAGGGGCCACGAATGGCCCTCCACTTT
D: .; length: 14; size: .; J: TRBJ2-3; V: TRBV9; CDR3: CASSVWGSPDTQYF; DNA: TGTGCCAGCAGCGTATGGGGGAGCCCAGATACGCAGTATTTT
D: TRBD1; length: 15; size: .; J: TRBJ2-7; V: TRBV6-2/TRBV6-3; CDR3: CASRKQGARTYEQYF; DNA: TGTGCCAGCAGGAAACAGGGGGCGCGAACCTACGAGCAGTACTTC
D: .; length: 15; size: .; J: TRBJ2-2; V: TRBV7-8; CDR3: CASSPPEGGAGELFF; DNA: TGTGCCAGCAGCCCACCCGAGGGGGGGGCCGGGGAGCTGTTTTTT
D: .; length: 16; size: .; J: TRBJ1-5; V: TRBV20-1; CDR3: CSARDRLGLSNQPQHF; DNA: TGCAGTGCTAGAGATCGGTTAGGTCTTAGCAATCAGCCCCAGCATTTT
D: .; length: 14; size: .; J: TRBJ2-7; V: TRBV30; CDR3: CAWSVPPLRSEQYF; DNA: TGTGCCTGGAGTGTACCCCCCCTGAGAAGCGAGCAGTACTTC
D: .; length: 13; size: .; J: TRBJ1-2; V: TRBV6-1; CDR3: CASSARDNYGYTF; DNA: TGTGCCAGCAGTGCCCGGGACAACTATGGCTACACCTTC
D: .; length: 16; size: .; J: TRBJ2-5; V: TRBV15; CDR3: CATSRDFGGIQETQYF; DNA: TGTGCCACCAGCAGAGATTTTGGGGGCATCCAAGAGACCCAGTACTTC
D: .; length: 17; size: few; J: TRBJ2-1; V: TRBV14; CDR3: CASSQSRYSVGYNEQFF; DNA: TGTGCCAGCAGCCAAAGCCGTTACAGCGTTGGCTACAATGAGCAGTTCTTC
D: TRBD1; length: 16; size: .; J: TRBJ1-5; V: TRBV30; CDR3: CAWSTRTGGNNQPQHF; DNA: TGTGCCTGGAGTACCCGGACAGGGGGCAACAATCAGCCCCAGCATTTT
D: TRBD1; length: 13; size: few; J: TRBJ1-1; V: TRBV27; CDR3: CASSFDRETEAFF; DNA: TGTGCCAGCAGTTTCGACAGGGAGACTGAAGCTTTCTTT
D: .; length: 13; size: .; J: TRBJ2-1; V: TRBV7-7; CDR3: CASSLVPNNEQFF; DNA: TGTGCCAGCAGCTTAGTCCCCAACAATGAGCAGTTCTTC
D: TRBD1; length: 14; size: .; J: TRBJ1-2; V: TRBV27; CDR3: CASSLSGTGLGYTF; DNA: TGTGCCAGCAGTTTATCAGGGACAGGGCTTGGCTACACCTTC
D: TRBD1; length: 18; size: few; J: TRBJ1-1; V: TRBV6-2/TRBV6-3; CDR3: CASSSQPGTGRMNTEAFF; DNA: TGTGCCAGCAGTTCTCAACCCGGGACAGGGAGGATGAACACTGAAGCTTTCTTT
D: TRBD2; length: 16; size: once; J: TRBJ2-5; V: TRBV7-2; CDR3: CASSLAGLAAQETQYF; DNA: TGTGCCAGCAGCTTAGCGGGACTAGCGGCTCAAGAGACCCAGTACTTC
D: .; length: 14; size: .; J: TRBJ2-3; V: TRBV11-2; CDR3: CASSLSHSTDTQYF; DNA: TGTGCCAGCAGCCTCTCTCACAGCACAGATACGCAGTATTTT